The T cell receptor (beta chain) described here comes from a study of response to subunit inactivated influenza vaccine. Study results and limitations: The authors put forward the suggestion that each seasonal influenza vaccination may bring in only a limited number of new T cells.

The V gene end was trimmed by 4 bases and the J gene end by 9 bases; junction bases not matched to a gene: 10. CDR1 is SGHRS and CDR2 is YFSETQ in the germline V gene. The CDR3 extends over 15 amino acids. A note on this clonotype: The antigen is undetermined.

TCRdb redid the calling of the RT-PCR reads with MiXCR, one entry per CDR3 protein. The sample has about 540,000 distinct CDR3 sequences; under 30% are singletons. The same data also contributed to another study, on T cells expressing NK-cell markers. From that study: TCR beta cDNA was made by 5'RACE template switching with UMIs. Of eight sequenced donors, seven were HCMV-seropositive and one HCMV-seronegative. The same clonotypes also predominated in the CD3+CD56-NKG2C+ fraction of several donors.

J is TRBJ2-2 and V is TRBV5-1; 9 positions agree with TRBD1. The receptor was derived from a man over 45 who received an inactivated influenza vaccine. Sequenced here: CD4+ T cells sorted from PBMCs, sampled 11 to 12 days after vaccination. The CDR3: CASSPMGTGSRELFF. As DNA, the CDR3 is TGCGCCAGCAGCCCGATGGGGACAGGGTCCCGGGAGCTGTTTTTT.